These 18 T cell receptor beta chains came from one sample sequenced in a study of OX40 agonist ivuxolimab in advanced cancers. Measured with immunoSEQ multiplex PCR; TCRdb has only the in-frame clones, and not every one. The sample carries about 90,000 clones, 85% to 90% recorded once. Sequencing was performed on CD4+ or CD8+ T cells sorted from blood, taken in a trial of the OX40 agonist ivuxolimab. The receptors derive from an adult with an advanced solid tumor such as melanoma, head and neck, liver or kidney cancer.

The chain links TRBV6-1 to TRBJ2-7; the match to TRBD2 covers 8 bases. V lost 4 bases and J lost 7; bases outside the gene matches: 6. Germline V CDR1 and CDR2: MNHNS, SASEGT. This CDR3 has 13 residues. CDR3 in amino acids: CASSAGLAREQYF. In nucleotides, the CDR3 is TGTGCCAGCAGTGCAGGACTAGCTCGGGAGCAGTACTTC.

The chain employs TRBV28 and TRBJ2-3, with D possibly being TRBD1 (6 bases). The V and J ends lost 5 bases and 0 bases respectively, with 12 bases between them. The CDR3 has 15 amino acids. CDR1 and CDR2 (germline): MDHEN, SYDVKM. CDR3 loop: CASSPRGSSTDTQYF. Here the CDR3 DNA reads TGTGCCAGCAGTCCCAGGGGTTCTAGCACAGATACGCAGTATTTT.

The V call is TRBV7-6, the J call TRBJ1-5, with no clear D. This CDR3 comprises 14 residues. V was clipped by 5 bases and J by 9 bases, with 17 bases between them. Germline V gene sequence: CDR1 SGHVS, CDR2 FNYEAQ. CDR3 sequence: CASSQFMERGPQHF. CDR3 in DNA: TGTGCCAGCAGCCAATTCATGGAGCGGGGGCCCCAGCATTTT.

The chain recombines TRBV29-1 with TRBJ1-2; D perhaps matches TRBD1 (6 bases). Germline V gene lookup returns CDR1 SQVTM and CDR2 ANQGSEA. V lost 6 bases and J lost 4, with 12 bases in between. This CDR3 is built from 12 residues. CDR3 bases: TGCAGCGTAAAAAAGGGGGTCTATGGCTACACCTTC. Its translation is CSVKKGVYGYTF.

The chain combines TRBV21-1 with TRBJ2-1; TRBD2, the table's D call, lacks a check against the DNA. TRBV21-1 is a pseudogene. The CDR3 contains 13 residues. The CDR3 is CATRRDSNNEQFF. CDR3 DNA: TGTGCCACCAGGCGGGACTCCAACAATGAGCAGTTCTTC.

This chain joins TRBV2 and TRBJ2-1, with D tentatively TRBD1 (6 bases). Germline lookup yields CDR1 SNHLY and CDR2 FYNNEI. The CDR3 runs 11 residues. Trimming took 2 bases from V and 13 from J, leaving 9 bases between them. Here the CDR3 reads CASSERTEQFF. Here the CDR3 DNA reads TGTGCCAGCAGTGAACGGACAGAACAGTTCTTC.

The chain combines TRBV6-5 with TRBJ2-7, with TRBD2 matching over 11 bases. Losses at the gene ends were 7 bases for V and 11 bases for J; bases not matched to a gene: 16. Germline V CDR1 and CDR2: MNHEY, SVGAGI. CDR3 length equals 15 residues. The CDR3 here is CASTTSGSTSPKKYF. The CDR3 DNA follows: TGTGCCAGCACCACTAGCGGGAGTACATCCCCGAAGAAGTACTTC.

The chain employs TRBV11-1 and TRBJ2-3; TRBD1 is a possible D gene (6 bases). Germline V gene sequence: CDR1 SGHAT, CDR2 FQDESV (reference sequence). CDR3 length: 15 residues. V lost 4 bases to trimming and J lost 0 bases, with 11 bases between them. CDR3 nucleotide sequence: TGTGCCAGCAGCTCCGGGGACATTAGCACAGATACGCAGTATTTT. This codes for CASSSGDISTDTQYF. Together with reference TRBV11-1 and TRBJ2-3, the CDR3 gives the full variable domain: EAEVAQSPRYKITEKSQAVAFWCDPISGHATLYWYRQILGQGPELLVQFQDESVVDDSQLPKDRFSAERLKGVDSTLKIQPAELGDSAMYLCASSSGDISTDTQYFGPGTRLTVL.

J is TRBJ1-5 and V is TRBV6-6; the D gene is possibly TRBD1 (6 bases). CDR1 is MNHNY and CDR2 is SVGAGI in the germline V gene (reference sequence). This CDR3 spans 14 amino acids. Trimming shortened V by 7 bases and J by 0 bases, and 10 bases separated the two germline ends. The CDR3 reads CASKRDNSNQPQHF. CDR3 bases: TGTGCCAGCAAACGGGACAATAGCAATCAGCCCCAGCATTTT.

The genes are TRBV6-6 and TRBJ1-2; no firm D call. CDR3 length equals 15 residues. Germline lookup yields CDR1 MNHNY and CDR2 SVGAGI (reference sequence). The V end lost 0 bases, the J end lost 4 bases, and 12 bases lay between the germline ends. The CDR3 DNA is TGTGCCAGCAGTTACTCGATCGCGGCAGCCTATGGCTACACCTTC. This encodes CASSYSIAAAYGYTF.

V and J are TRBV2 and TRBJ2-1; 10 nucleotides match TRBD1. V lost 4 bases to trimming and J lost 4 bases; unmatched junction nucleotides: 10. From germline, CDR1 is SNHLY and CDR2 FYNNEI. The CDR3 covers 17 residues. For the CDR3, the DNA is TGTGCCAGCAGTGGCGGACCGGGACAGGGGAGTTACAATGAGCAGTTCTTC. Its translation is CASSGGPGQGSYNEQFF. The whole variable domain, filled in from reference TRBV2 and TRBJ2-1, reads EPEVTQTPSHQVTQMGQEVILRCVPISNHLYFYWYRQILGQKVEFLVSFYNNEISEKSEIFDDQFSVERPDGSNFTLKIRSTKLEDSAMYFCASSGGPGQGSYNEQFFGPGTRLTVL.

This clone is a singleton in its sample. V usage is TRBV6-1 and J usage is TRBJ1-5, with D maybe TRBD1 (5 bases). The CDR3 covers 15 residues. Trimming pared 10 bases from V and 0 bases from J, leaving 16 bases between. CDR1 is MNHNS and CDR2 is SASEGT in the germline V gene. The CDR3 is CATTWDANSNQPQHF. As DNA, the CDR3 is TGTGCCACCACTTGGGACGCTAATAGCAATCAGCCCCAGCATTTT.

J is TRBJ2-6 and V is TRBV27, with no clear D. The CDR3 spans 13 residues. The germline CDR1 and CDR2 sequences are MNHEY and SMNVEV (reference sequence). The germline V and J ends were trimmed by 4 bases and 0 bases, with 1 base remaining between them. The CDR3 spells CASSYSGANVLTF. In nucleotides, the CDR3 is TGTGCCAGCAGTTACTCTGGGGCCAACGTCCTGACTTTC.

The V call is TRBV18, the J call TRBJ2-7; TRBD1 matches 8 bases. This CDR3 comprises 14 residues. Losses at the gene ends were 6 bases for V and 2 bases for J; bases not matched to a gene: 6. Germline lookup yields CDR1 KGHSH and CDR2 LQKENI. The DNA for the CDR3 is TGTGCCAGCTCGCCAGGACAGGGAGCCTACGAGCAGTACTTC. Amino acid sequence: CASSPGQGAYEQYF. Full variable domain (rest looked up from reference TRBV18 and TRBJ2-7): NAGVMQNPRHLVRRRGQEARLRCSPMKGHSHVYWYRQLPEEGLKFMVYLQKENIIDESGMPKERFSAEFPKEGPSILRIQQVVRGDSAAYFCASSPGQGAYEQYFGPGTRLTVT.

The V gene is TRBV7-9, the J gene TRBJ2-7; D may be TRBD1 (5 bases). Germline loops: CDR1 SEHNR, CDR2 FQNEAQ (reference sequence). The V gene lost 5 bases and the J gene lost 6 bases, with 14 bases spanning the gap. The CDR3 extends over 13 amino acids. For the CDR3, the DNA is TGTGCCAGCAGCGAAGCTCTCAGGGTCGAGCAGTACTTC. This translates into CASSEALRVEQYF.

The V call is TRBV5-1, the J call TRBJ2-6; D ambiguous. The CDR3 has 17 residues. V was trimmed by 0 bases and J by 2 bases, leaving 12 bases between them. Germline V gene data show CDR1 as SGHRS and CDR2 as YFSETQ. The chain's CDR3 is CASSLAPRLAGANVLTF. DNA of the CDR3: TGCGCCAGCAGCTTGGCCCCGCGTCTGGCTGGGGCCAACGTCCTGACTTTC.

The chain combines TRBV7-2 with TRBJ2-3; tentatively, D is TRBD2 (6 bases). This CDR3 is built from 14 residues. With 3 bases removed from V and 2 bases from J, the gap between germline ends came to 9 bases. The V gene's germline CDR1 is SGHTA and CDR2 FQGNSA. CDR3 sequence (DNA): TGTGCCAGCAGCTTGACTAGGGACACAGATACGCAGTATTTT. The encoded protein is CASSLTRDTDTQYF.

This clone was observed a single time. This sequence joins TRBV7-2 and TRBJ1-2; D remains unclear. The CDR3 is made up of 13 amino acids. Germline CDR1 SGHTA, CDR2 FQGNSA. The V end lost 0 bases, the J end lost 7 bases, and 9 bases lay between the germline ends. CDR3 sequence reads: CASSLARGLGYTF. CDR3 DNA sequence: TGTGCCAGCAGCTTAGCCCGGGGTCTTGGCTACACCTTC.